This T cell receptor (beta chain) stems from a study of cytomegalovirus exposure and HLA in healthy donors. Notes on the study in general: Follow-up analysis later connected one missense variant in DCLRE1C with trimming of TCR beta V- and J-genes. Relative to the roughly 690-donor mean, N-insertions were reportedly fewer in an Asian-associated ancestry cluster in a later analysis. The majority of CMV-associated TCR beta chains were reported as apparently HLA-restricted in a later analysis.

The PCR ran on 60 Vbeta and 13 Jbeta primers. The table came from immunoSEQ multiplex PCR; TCRdb's copy has only in-frame clones and leaves some out. The repertoire consists of 100,000 to 150,000 clones, with 72% occurring once and the leading ten covering about 4%. Remarks on this clone: The antigen is undetermined.

Germline CDR1 reads ENHRY; CDR2 reads SYGVKD. This CDR3 is built from 14 residues. The J segment lost 4 bases and the V segment lost 6 bases, leaving 6 bases of the junction unmatched. The rearrangement joins TRBV10-3 to TRBJ2-3, with 8 bases aligning to TRBD2. The TCR sequence derives from a man aged 25-45 years in good health and CMV-seronegative. The sample comprised PBMCs. For the CDR3, the DNA is TGTGCCATCAGCCAACTAGCGGATTCAGATACGCAGTATTTT. It translates to CAISQLADSDTQYF.